These 29 T cell receptor beta chains were all obtained from the same sample, sequenced in a study of blood T cells in healthy people across ages. PCR was performed a second time for about 6 to 12 cycles using a sample-barcoded 5' primer and a J-beta primer mix. TCRdb recomputed calls from the 5' RACE reads with MiXCR, one row per CDR3 protein. The repertoire holds hundreds of thousands of distinct CDR3 sequences, with roughly two fifths as singletons. The specimen sequenced was blood. The receptors were gathered from a man at least 80 years old in good health.

The rearrangement links TRBV7-8 to TRBJ1-1; TRBD1 might be the D (5 bases). V lost 5 bases to trimming and J lost 1 base, with 14 bases between them. The CDR3 contains 15 residues. Germline CDR1 SGHVS, CDR2 FQNEAQ. Here the CDR3 reads CASSPGGRANTEAFF. CDR3 coding DNA: TGTGCCAGCAGCCCCGGGGGAAGGGCGAACACTGAAGCTTTCTTT. Full variable domain (outside the CDR3, taken from reference TRBV7-8 and TRBJ1-1): GAGVSQSPRYKVAKRGQDVALRCDPISGHVSLFWYQQALGQGPEFLTYFQNEAQLDKSGLPSDRFFAERPEGSVSTLKIQRTQQEDSAVYLCASSPGGRANTEAFFGQGTRLTVV.

This clonotype was found a few times. The rearrangement joins TRBV7-2 to TRBJ2-1, with 9 bases identical to TRBD2. J lost 6 bases, V lost 6 bases, and 6 bases had no gene match. From germline, CDR1 is SGHTA and CDR2 FQGNSA. CDR3 length: 14 residues. The CDR3 DNA is TGTGCCAGCAGTCTAAGCGGGGGGCCCAATGAGCAGTTCTTC. Its protein is CASSLSGGPNEQFF.

This clonotype was detected only a few times. The CDR3 protein is CASSQIAGFRNTEAFF. CDR3 in DNA: TGCGCCAGCAGCCAAATCGCGGGGTTTCGGAACACTGAAGCTTTCTTT. The chain joins TRBV5-1 to TRBJ1-1, with no clear D. V was clipped by 4 bases and J by 1 base, with 17 bases between them. This CDR3 is built from 16 residues. Germline values: CDR1 SGHRS, CDR2 YFSETQ.

Only one count was recorded for this clonotype. J is TRBJ1-2 and V is TRBV20-1; TRBD1 matches 8 bases. Trimming at V came to 5 bases and at J to 4 bases, leaving 9 bases not matched to a gene. The CDR3 consists of 14 residues. Looked up from germline, CDR1 is DFQATT and CDR2 is SNEGSKA (reference sequence). The CDR3 DNA reads TGCAGTGCTGTAGCCGGACAGGGCGGCTATGGCTACACCTTC. Protein product: CSAVAGQGGYGYTF.

The chain couples TRBV15 to TRBJ1-4; D is ambiguous. V was shortened by 0 bases and J by 0 bases, with 5 bases between the two germline ends. From germline, CDR1 is LNHNV and CDR2 YYDKDF (reference sequence). The CDR3 has 15 residues. The CDR3, as DNA: TGTGCCACCAGCAGAGACAGTGCAACTAATGAAAAACTGTTTTTT. As protein: CATSRDSATNEKLFF.

The chain has TRBV20-1 and TRBJ2-7; D tentatively fits TRBD1 or TRBD2 (5 bases each). The CDR3 extends over 14 amino acids. V was trimmed by 8 bases and J by 1 base, leaving 18 bases between them. Germline V gene sequence: CDR1 DFQATT, CDR2 SNEGSKA (reference sequence). CDR3 amino acids: CSTTPSGHSYEQYF. The CDR3 nucleotides read TGCAGTACTACCCCCTCGGGGCATTCCTACGAGCAGTACTTC.

This chain uses TRBV6-2 or TRBV6-3 with TRBJ2-7; 7 bases are a match to TRBD2. The CDR3 contains 11 residues. Germline assignment: CDR1 MNHEY and CDR2 SVGEGT. V lost 0 bases, J lost 11 bases, and 1 base stayed unmatched. CDR3 coding DNA: TGTGCCAGCAGTTACTCCAGCGGGAAGTACTTC. Translating it yields CASSYSSGKYF.

The chain carries TRBV7-6 and TRBJ2-5, with a tentative D call TRBD2 (5 bases). The germline gives CDR1 SGHVS, CDR2 FNYEAQ. V was shortened by 1 base and J by 5 bases, with 11 bases between the two germline ends. This CDR3 comprises 14 residues. The CDR3 sequence: CASSLGEIRETQYF. The DNA for the CDR3 is TGTGCCAGCAGCTTAGGGGAGATTAGGGAGACCCAGTACTTC.

This clonotype was recorded a few times. J is TRBJ2-7 and V is TRBV20-1; 9 bases fit TRBD2. Germline V CDR1 and CDR2: DFQATT, SNEGSKA (reference sequence). The CDR3 extends over 15 amino acids. V shed 5 bases and J 4 bases; nucleotides not matched to a gene: 12. The DNA for the CDR3 is TGCAGTGCTCGTGATTGGACTAGCGTTCGGTACGAGCAGTACTTC. It yields the protein CSARDWTSVRYEQYF.

This chain connects TRBV6-5 to TRBJ1-2; D is unresolved. Germline V gene data show CDR1 as MNHEY and CDR2 as SVGAGI. V was shortened by 5 bases and J by 8 bases, with 18 bases between the two germline ends. The CDR3 length is 14 residues. In DNA form, the CDR3 reads TGTGCCAGCAGTAACGGTGTGCCTCTTGAGGGCTACACCTTC. Amino acid sequence: CASSNGVPLEGYTF.

This clonotype was seen only a few times. V and J are TRBV30 and TRBJ1-4, with unresolved D. CDR1 is GTSNPN, CDR2 SVGIG, per germline (reference sequence). The CDR3 is 12 amino acids. Trimming stripped 0 bases from V and 5 bases from J, with 4 bases between. CDR3 sequence: CAWSVRNEKLFF. In DNA form, the CDR3 reads TGTGCCTGGAGTGTACGGAATGAAAAACTGTTTTTT.

About this clonotype itself: A much larger clone lies one base from this, so it may be a read error. The chain uses TRBV12-3 or TRBV12-4 and TRBJ1-5, with unresolved D. This CDR3 has 12 amino acids. The CDR3 is CASSSINQHQHF. CDR3 sequence (DNA): TGTGCCAGCAGTTCGATCAATCAGCACCAGCATTTT.

CDR3 sequence (DNA): TGTGCCATCCAGGACGGTAGCAATCAGCCCCAGCATTTT. Its protein product is CAIQDGSNQPQHF. The V gene is TRBV10-3, the J gene TRBJ1-5, with D unresolved. The CDR3 extends over 13 amino acids. Germline CDR1 is ENHRY and CDR2 is SYGVKD. V was pared by 8 bases and J by 0 bases, with 8 bases between.

The rearrangement links TRBV29-1 to TRBJ2-7; either TRBD1 or TRBD2 may fit D (6 bases each). Germline V gene sequence: CDR1 SQVTM, CDR2 ANQGSEA. V gave up 7 bases and J gave up 2 bases, with 21 bases separating them. The CDR3 spans 15 residues. CDR3 sequence: CSAGRARRGTYEQYF. CDR3 DNA: TGCAGCGCTGGTCGTGCTAGGAGGGGGACCTACGAGCAGTACTTC.

The chain uses TRBV5-6 and TRBJ2-5; D might be TRBD1 (6 bases). Trimming shortened V by 2 bases and J by 4 bases, and 15 bases separated the two germline ends. Germline CDR1 is SGHDT and CDR2 is YYEEEE. The CDR3 is 15 residues long. CDR3 nucleotide sequence: TGTGCCAGCAGCTTAGGGGCAGGGGCTCGAGAGACCCAGTACTTC. Its protein product is CASSLGAGARETQYF.

Notes on this clonotype: A much larger clone sits a single nucleotide away, making a read error possible. V gene TRBV29-1 combines with J gene TRBJ2-6; a weak D match, TRBD1 (6 bases). The CDR3 loop spans 15 amino acids. Germline CDR1 and CDR2: SQVTM and ANQGSEA. This chain's CDR3 is CSAAQGSAGANVPTF. The CDR3 region has the DNA TGCAGCGCGGCACAGGGATCGGCTGGGGCCAACGTCCCGACTTTC.

The chain recombines TRBV5-4 with TRBJ2-5; D unclear. V lost 2 bases, J lost 3 bases, and 14 bases lay in between. This CDR3 contains 15 residues. In germline, CDR1 is SGHNT, CDR2 YYREEE (reference sequence). CDR3 nucleotides: TGTGCCAGCAGCTTTCAGGTTCTATCCGAAGAGACCCAGTACTTC. Translating it yields CASSFQVLSEETQYF. The whole variable domain, filled in from reference TRBV5-4 and TRBJ2-5, reads ETGVTQSPTHLIKTRGQQVTLRCSSQSGHNTVSWYQQALGQGPQFIFQYYREEENGRGNFPPRFSGLQFPNYSSELNVNALELDDSALYLCASSFQVLSEETQYFGPGTRLLVL.

This clonotype was seen a handful of times. This rearrangement joins TRBV7-2 to TRBJ2-3; 10 bases agree with TRBD2. Per the germline V gene, CDR1 is SGHTA and CDR2 is FQGNSA. CDR3 length equals 18 residues. Trimming at V came to 5 bases and at J to 6 bases, leaving 17 bases not matched to a gene. The CDR3 sequence: CASSKRRTSGETGDTQYF. CDR3 DNA sequence: TGTGCCAGCAGCAAACGAAGGACTAGCGGAGAGACAGGGGATACGCAGTATTTT.

V usage is TRBV6-2 or TRBV6-3 and J usage is TRBJ2-1, with unresolved D. The CDR3 spans 15 residues. The ends were cut back, 5 bases at V and 1 base at J, with 12 bases in the middle. Germline CDR1 MNHEY, CDR2 SVGEGT. The CDR3, as DNA: TGTGCCAGCAGTCGTCCGGGCCATTCCTACAATGAGCAGTTCTTC. It is translated as CASSRPGHSYNEQFF.

Only a few counts were recorded for this clonotype. The chain has TRBV4-2 and TRBJ2-3; 8 bases line up with TRBD2. CDR1 is LGHNA, CDR2 YNFKEQ, per germline. This CDR3 spans 14 amino acids. V trimming: 4 bases; J trimming: 6 bases; junction bases outside the gene matches: 6. The CDR3 coding sequence is TGTGCCAGCAGCCTCGGGGGGGCGGAGGATACGCAGTATTTT. This translates into CASSLGGAEDTQYF.

There are many counts of this clonotype. V and J are TRBV4-2 and TRBJ2-3; D remains ambiguous. Germline CDR1 and CDR2: LGHNA and YNFKEQ. Between the trimmed V and J ends, which lost 8 bases and 5 bases, there was a span of 20 bases. The CDR3 spans 15 residues. As DNA, the CDR3 is TGTGCCAGCCCCAGGCTTAGCCGCACGGGAGATACGCAGTATTTT. It encodes CASPRLSRTGDTQYF.

This clonotype has more than one count but fewer than ten. The gene calls are TRBV28 and TRBJ2-5; 8 bases align to TRBD1. Losses at the gene ends were 5 bases for V and 3 bases for J; bases not matched to a gene: 8. CDR3 length: 15 amino acids. Germline V gives CDR1 MDHEN, CDR2 SYDVKM. The CDR3 loop is CASSTQTGAEETQYF. CDR3 sequence (DNA): TGTGCCAGCAGTACCCAGACAGGGGCGGAAGAGACCCAGTACTTC.

Comment on this clonotype: A much more abundant neighbour one base away suggests this may be a read error. The chain links TRBV11-2 to TRBJ2-7; 8 positions agree with TRBD1. This CDR3 has 15 amino acids. Germline V gene sequence: CDR1 SGHAT, CDR2 FQNNGV. With V trimmed by 4 bases and J by 7 bases, 12 bases remained unmatched. DNA of the CDR3: TGTGCCAGCAGCTGGGGCAGGGGGCTGGGCAATGAGCAGTACTTC. Amino acids: CASSWGRGLGNEQYF.

This sequence joins TRBV6-2 or TRBV6-3 and TRBJ2-3, with D perhaps TRBD1 (6 bases). Germline values: CDR1 MNHEY, CDR2 SVGEGT. The V gene lost 6 bases and the J gene lost 2 bases, with 15 bases spanning the gap. This CDR3 comprises 15 residues. The CDR3 region is CASSPHRTDTDTQYF. In nucleotides, the CDR3 is TGTGCCAGCAGCCCGCATCGGACAGACACAGATACGCAGTATTTT.

V is TRBV20-1 and J is TRBJ2-5, with D possibly being TRBD1 (6 bases). Germline-derived CDR1 and CDR2 are DFQATT and SNEGSKA (reference sequence). The CDR3 extends over 15 amino acids. V was pared by 1 base and J by 0 bases, with 12 bases between. CDR3 loop: CSARGGQTYQETQYF. The CDR3 DNA sequence: TGCAGTGCTAGAGGAGGACAGACATACCAAGAGACCCAGTACTTC.

J is TRBJ2-1 and V is TRBV28, with D possibly matching TRBD1 (5 bases). Trimming shortened V by 2 bases and J by 3 bases, and 11 bases separated the two germline ends. CDR3 length: 15 amino acids. Germline V lookup: CDR1 MDHEN, CDR2 SYDVKM. Written as DNA, the CDR3 is TGTGCCAGCAGTTTACGACAGATCCTCTACAATGAGCAGTTCTTC. Translated, it gives CASSLRQILYNEQFF.

The chain joins TRBV30 to TRBJ2-4, with a possible D match to TRBD1 (5 bases). CDR3 length: 15 amino acids. The germline V and J ends were trimmed by 1 base and 2 bases, with 12 bases remaining between them. Germline CDR1 reads GTSNPN; CDR2 reads SVGIG (reference sequence). CDR3: CAWSAGRGPKNIQYF. In DNA, the CDR3 is TGTGCCTGGAGTGCAGGTAGGGGCCCCAAAAACATTCAGTACTTC.

The chain combines TRBV18 with TRBJ1-4, with 8 bases that match TRBD1. This CDR3 has 17 amino acids. V gave up 1 base and J gave up 2 bases; unmatched junction bases: 6. The germline V gene has CDR1 KGHSH and CDR2 LQKENI. The CDR3 spells CASSPQRQGMTNEKLFF. In DNA, the CDR3 is TGTGCCAGCTCACCACAGAGACAGGGGATGACTAATGAAAAACTGTTTTTT.

This clonotype was seen only a few times. The chain joins TRBV4-3 to TRBJ2-3, with 7 bases aligning to TRBD2. The CDR3 has 14 amino acids. After removal of 3 bases from V and 5 bases from J, the junction contained 5 bases not matched to a gene. Germline V gene sequence: CDR1 LGHNA, CDR2 YSLEER. CDR3: CASSQRLAQDTQYF. The CDR3, as DNA: TGCGCCAGCAGCCAGAGACTAGCTCAAGATACGCAGTATTTT.